The subject of this entry is one TCR beta chain. Its antigen is currently unknown. Treatment described: roughly 10-day PBMC culture with coronavirus spike peptide pools or control peptides (ViraFEST assay). Cultured CD4+ T cells had their DNA profiled by the Oncomine TCR Beta short-read assay. Genomic DNA from cultured CD4+ T cells was extracted. One entry per CDR3 protein results from TCRdb running MiXCR on the PCR reads. Here the sample spans 10,000 to 15,000 distinct CDR3 sequences, 50% being singletons. These data belong to a study of vaccination and CD4 T cells after COVID-19. Study summary: Investigators stimulated cells with overlapping spike peptides drawn from SARS-CoV-2, HCoV-NL63, HCoV-OC43 and HCoV-229E. Notes on the study in general: Relatively few convalescent patients were studied; early post-infection timepoints were not included.

The sequence derives from a human donor who had recovered from COVID-19. The sequenced material came from CD4+ T cells from blood, cultured in vitro.

CDR3 loop: CASSLLPPSYRGGEEKLFF. The CDR3 bases are TGTGCCAGCAGCTTACTACCCCCCTCATACAGGGGTGGGGAGGAAAAACTGTTTTTT. This chain joins TRBV7-8 and TRBJ1-4; 7 nucleotides match TRBD1. The CDR3 totals 19 residues. From germline, CDR1 is SGHVS and CDR2 FQNEAQ. The V and J ends lost 2 bases and 8 bases, in that order; junction bases with no gene match: 20.